These 4 T cell receptor beta chains came from one sample sequenced in a study of blood T cells in healthy people across ages. Sample-barcoded 5' priming and a J-beta primer mix drove a second PCR of 7 to 11 cycles. TCRdb redid the calling of the 5' RACE reads with MiXCR, one entry per CDR3 protein. Seen here are some 900,000 distinct CDR3 sequences, about 28% observed once, and the top ten hold around 15%. The material sequenced was blood. These receptor sequences come from a woman at least 80 years old in good health.

There are a few counts of this clonotype. One end of the junction varies from germline; a read error may be responsible. The rearrangement links TRBV9 to TRBJ2-3, with 11 bases that match TRBD2. CDR3 size: 18 residues. Germline CDR1 SGDLS, CDR2 YYNGEE. The CDR3 is CAGSVRAVAGGSTDTQYF. The CDR3 nucleotides read TGTGCCGGCAGCGTGAGGGCCGTAGCGGGGGGGAGCACAGATACGCAGTATTTT.

This clonotype has a handful of counts. V and J are TRBV20-1 and TRBJ1-5, with D tentatively TRBD1 (5 bases). Trimming removed 3 bases from V and 1 base from J, with 13 bases in between. The CDR3 extends over 15 amino acids. Germline CDR1 reads DFQATT; CDR2 reads SNEGSKA (reference sequence). The CDR3 DNA sequence: TGCAGTGCTAGTCGGGGGAACCCAAGCAATCAGCCCCAGCATTTT. Amino acid sequence: CSASRGNPSNQPQHF.

The table lists this clonotype with many counts. The rearrangement joins TRBV5-1 to TRBJ1-2, with D unresolved. The CDR3 is 14 amino acids. Germline V CDR1 and CDR2: SGHRS, YFSETQ. Trimming took off 0 bases at V and 4 bases at J, with 10 bases between the two ends. CDR3 sequence reads: CASSLETGLYGYTF. CDR3 nucleotide sequence: TGCGCCAGCAGCTTGGAGACGGGCCTCTATGGCTACACCTTC. The full variable domain, completed using reference TRBV5-1 and TRBJ1-2, is KAGVTQTPRYLIKTRGQQVTLSCSPISGHRSVSWYQQTPGQGLQFLFEYFSETQRNKGNFPGRFSGRQFSNSRSEMNVSTLELGDSALYLCASSLETGLYGYTFGSGTRLTVV.

The chain employs TRBV13 and TRBJ2-7; 9 bases line up with TRBD1. The end of the DNA is better explained by TRBJ2-5, so the J call may be wrong. Germline V gene lookup returns CDR1 PRHDT and CDR2 FYEKMQ (reference sequence). This CDR3 has 15 amino acids. The CDR3 sequence: CASSQGTGPGGTQYF. In DNA form, the CDR3 reads TGTGCCAGCAGCCAAGGGACAGGGCCTGGGGGGACCCAGTACTTC.